This T cell receptor (beta chain) was captured by sequencing in a study of regulatory T cells in long-lasting Graves disease. General observations from the study: There were preferences for TRBV28, TRBJ1-2 and TRBJ2-5 in persistent disease. TCR diversity was lower in persistent Graves' patients than in newly diagnosed ones. Thyroid tissue was not studied; only peripheral blood was.

This CDR3 has 16 residues. V trimming: 8 bases; J trimming: 6 bases; junction bases outside the gene matches: 11. CDR1 is MNHEY, CDR2 SVGEGT, per germline. For TCR beta, libraries came from iRepertoire HTBI primers and Arm-PCR of CDR3 regions. One entry per CDR3 protein, called by TCRdb with MiXCR from the multiplex PCR reads. The profile shows over 350,000 distinct CDR3 sequences, under 25% of them singletons. Time point denoted: persistent/refractory GD, antithyroid drugs over 5 years with positive TRAb. RNA isolated from PBMCs was used to make the TCR library. Comments on this clonotype: Its antigen remains unidentified.

The gene calls are TRBV6-2 or TRBV6-3 and TRBJ2-2, with 11 bases matching TRBD2. The receptor comes from a female donor with Graves disease. The sample was peripheral blood mononuclear cells (PBMCs), taken when the disease was refractory, from a patient treated with antithyroid drugs. The CDR3: CASASVELAGAGELFF. The CDR3 bases are TGTGCCAGCGCTTCGGTCGAACTAGCGGGAGCCGGGGAGCTGTTTTTT.